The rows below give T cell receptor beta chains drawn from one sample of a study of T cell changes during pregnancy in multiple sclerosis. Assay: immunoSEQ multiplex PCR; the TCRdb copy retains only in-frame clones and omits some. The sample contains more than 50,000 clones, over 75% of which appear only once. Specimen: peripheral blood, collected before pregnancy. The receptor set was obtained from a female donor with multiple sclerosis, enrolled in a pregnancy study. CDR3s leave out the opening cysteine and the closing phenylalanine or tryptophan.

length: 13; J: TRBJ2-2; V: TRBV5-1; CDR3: ASSIEQTNTGELF
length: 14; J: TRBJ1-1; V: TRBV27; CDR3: ASSFLSIAPDTEAF
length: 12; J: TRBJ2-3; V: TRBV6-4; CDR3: ASSEQGGTDTQY
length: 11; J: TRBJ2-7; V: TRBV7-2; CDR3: ASSSPNSYEQY
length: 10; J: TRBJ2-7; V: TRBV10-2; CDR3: ASGALSYEQY
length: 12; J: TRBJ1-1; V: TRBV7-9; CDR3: ASSFVRQGLEAF
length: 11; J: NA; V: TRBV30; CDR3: AWGLGGNYEQY
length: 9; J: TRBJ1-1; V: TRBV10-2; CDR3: ASGRVTEAF
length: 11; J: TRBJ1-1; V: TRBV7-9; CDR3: ASSLSHRTEAF
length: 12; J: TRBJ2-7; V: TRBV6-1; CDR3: ASSGQGTNYEQY
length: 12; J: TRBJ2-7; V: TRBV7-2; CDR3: ASSLAGGPYEQY
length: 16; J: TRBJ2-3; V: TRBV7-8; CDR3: ASSNTYPTVGGTDTQY
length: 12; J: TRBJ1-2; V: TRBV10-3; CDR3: AISETRGTDGYT
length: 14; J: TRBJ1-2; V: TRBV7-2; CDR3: ASSLTSATANYGYT
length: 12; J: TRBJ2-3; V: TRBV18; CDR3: ASSPDGMTDTQY
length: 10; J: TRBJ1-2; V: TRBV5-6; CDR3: ASSRYNYGYT
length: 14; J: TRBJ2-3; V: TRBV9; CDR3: ASSVASGTKTDTQY
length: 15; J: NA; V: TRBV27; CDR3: ASSTPLSGDPTYEQY
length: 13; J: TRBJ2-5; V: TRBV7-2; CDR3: ASSLVSRAQETQY
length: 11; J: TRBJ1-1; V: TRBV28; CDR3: ASSLGRNTEAF
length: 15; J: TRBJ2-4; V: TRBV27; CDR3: ASSSLQGVSAKNIQY
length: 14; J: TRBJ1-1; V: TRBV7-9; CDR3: ASSLDWGRVTTEAF
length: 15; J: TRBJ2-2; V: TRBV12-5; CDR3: ASGLVAGAPNTGELF
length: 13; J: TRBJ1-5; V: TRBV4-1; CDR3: ASSQAQMGNQPQH
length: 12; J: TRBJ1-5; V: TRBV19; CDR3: ASSATGVNQPQH
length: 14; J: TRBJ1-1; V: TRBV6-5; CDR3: ASSYSRGQGWTEAF
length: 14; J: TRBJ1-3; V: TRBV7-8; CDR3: ASSSSEGSSGNTIY
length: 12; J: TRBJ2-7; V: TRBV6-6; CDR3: ASSNDRVLGEQY
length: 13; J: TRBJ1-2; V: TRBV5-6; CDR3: ASSLYRTGAYGYT
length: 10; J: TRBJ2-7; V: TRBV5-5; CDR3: ASSLVLYEQY
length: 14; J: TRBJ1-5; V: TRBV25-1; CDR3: ASEGAGGVSNQPQH
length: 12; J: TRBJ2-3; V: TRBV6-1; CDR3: ASSESGGADTQY
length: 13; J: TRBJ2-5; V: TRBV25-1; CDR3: ASSLTRTLQETQY
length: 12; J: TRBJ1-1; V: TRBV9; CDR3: ASSAQGVHTEAF
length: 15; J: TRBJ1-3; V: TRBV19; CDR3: ASQITGDRYSGNTIY
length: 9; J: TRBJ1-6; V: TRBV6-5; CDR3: ASTPGGPLH